Each of the 20 T cell receptor beta chains below was sequenced from the same sample in a study of beta chain features in type 1 diabetes. Expressed TCRB transcripts were sequenced, since all the RNA that had been isolated was reverse transcribed. Method: immunoSEQ multiplex PCR; TCRdb's copy keeps in-frame clones and lacks some. The data hold under 300,000 clones, with roughly 30% observed a single time. What was sequenced was central memory CD4+ T cells from blood. These receptors were collected from a man in his thirties or forties in good health.

The chain couples TRBV2 to TRBJ1-2; weak D call: TRBD1 (5 bases). This CDR3 region has 14 residues. Looked up from germline, CDR1 is SNHLY and CDR2 is FYNNEI. V shed 7 bases and J shed 7 bases, with 19 bases lying between them. CDR3 residues: CASMTDGYLSGYTF. Written as DNA, the CDR3 is TGTGCCAGCATGACAGATGGGTACTTAAGTGGCTACACCTTC.

In DNA form, the CDR3 reads TGTGCCAGCAGCACTAGGGCTAGCGGGAGTTACGAGCAGTACTTC. This encodes CASSTRASGSYEQYF. This rearrangement joins TRBV7-2 to TRBJ2-7; the match to TRBD2 covers 10 bases. This CDR3 region has 15 residues. Germline CDR1 SGHTA, CDR2 FQGNSA. Trimming cost V 5 bases and J 4 bases; bases outside gene matches: 8.

The genes are TRBV30 and TRBJ2-7, with TRBD1 matching over 11 bases. Germline lookup yields CDR1 GTSNPN and CDR2 SVGIG (reference sequence). CDR3 length equals 13 residues. The ends lost 8 bases at V and 5 bases at J; junction bases unmatched: 8. Written as DNA, the CDR3 is TGTGCCGGGACCGGGACAGGGGGACACGAGCAGTACTTC. This gives the protein CAGTGTGGHEQYF.

A few counts support this clone. Other DNA sequences from this sample encode an identical CDR3 as well. This chain links TRBV7-9 with TRBJ2-5, with D unresolved. The CDR3 runs 12 residues. V gave up 3 bases and J gave up 4 bases, with 6 bases separating them. The germline V gene has CDR1 SEHNR and CDR2 FQNEAQ (reference sequence). CDR3 region: CASSLMGETQYF. The CDR3 DNA reads TGTGCCAGCAGCTTGATGGGAGAGACCCAGTACTTC.

This clone was detected only a few times. The chain couples TRBV6-6 to TRBJ2-3; D gene unclear. V shed 7 bases and J shed 5 bases, with 7 bases lying between them. The CDR3 has 11 amino acids. Germline V gene data show CDR1 as MNHNY and CDR2 as SVGAGI (reference sequence). The CDR3 bases are TGTGCCAGCACGTTAAAAGATACGCAGTATTTT. Translating gives CASTLKDTQYF.

The rearrangement uses TRBV15 and TRBJ1-4; unclear D gene. Germline CDR1 LNHNV, CDR2 YYDKDF (reference sequence). This CDR3 region has 14 residues. Between the trimmed V and J ends, which lost 0 bases and 6 bases, there was a span of 8 bases. DNA for the CDR3: TGTGCCACCAGCAGAGATTTGGGTTATGAAAAACTGTTTTTT. Protein: CATSRDLGYEKLFF.

At least ten counts were recorded for this clone. This rearrangement joins TRBV15 to TRBJ1-6, with D unresolved. The CDR3 covers 13 residues. Trimming shortened V by 0 bases and J by 9 bases, and 6 bases separated the two germline ends. The V gene's germline CDR1 is LNHNV and CDR2 YYDKDF (reference sequence). CDR3 in DNA: TGTGCCACCAGCAGAGACGGAGCTTCACCCCTCCACTTT. It yields the protein CATSRDGASPLHF.

This clone was seen a few times. The rearrangement uses TRBV6-6 and TRBJ1-1; possible D gene TRBD1, 6 bases. CDR3 size: 15 residues. The V gene lost 1 base and the J gene lost 3 bases, with 12 bases spanning the gap. Germline V gene lookup returns CDR1 MNHNY and CDR2 SVGAGI (reference sequence). This chain's CDR3 is CASSYFSNRDTEAFF. CDR3 DNA: TGTGCCAGCAGTTACTTCTCGAACAGGGACACTGAAGCTTTCTTT.

The sample holds a few counts of this clone. The rearrangement links TRBV6-1 to TRBJ2-7; D is unclear. V gave up 8 bases and J gave up 4 bases, with 3 bases separating them. Germline CDR1 and CDR2: MNHNS and SASEGT. The CDR3 is 9 residues long. The CDR3 reads CASGYEQYF. The CDR3 DNA follows: TGTGCCAGCGGATACGAGCAGTACTTC.

The chain uses TRBV28 and TRBJ2-7; D is unclear. V shed 7 bases and J shed 0 bases, with 10 bases lying between them. CDR3 length: 13 amino acids. Looked up from germline, CDR1 is MDHEN and CDR2 is SYDVKM. The CDR3 DNA reads as TGTGCCAGCACCCCCGGAGTCTCCTACGAGCAGTACTTC. It yields the protein CASTPGVSYEQYF.

This clone turned up a few times. V and J are TRBV4-3 and TRBJ2-3, with D unclear. The germline V gene encodes CDR1 LGHNA and CDR2 YSLEER. The CDR3 totals 16 residues. V shed 0 bases and J shed 0 bases, with 10 bases lying between them. The CDR3 region has the DNA TGCGCCAGCAGCCAAGATCTCGACGGCAGCACAGATACGCAGTATTTT. This translates into CASSQDLDGSTDTQYF.

The J gene is TRBJ2-7, the V gene TRBV30; D possibly corresponds to TRBD2 (5 bases). V lost 2 bases and J lost 7, with 15 bases in between. CDR3 length equals 13 residues. The germline V gene has CDR1 GTSNPN and CDR2 SVGIG (reference sequence). The CDR3: CAWSPRSPGEQYF. The CDR3 DNA reads as TGTGCCTGGAGTCCCCGAAGTCCGGGAGAGCAGTACTTC.

This clone was observed at least ten times. This rearrangement joins TRBV28 to TRBJ2-7; D gene ambiguous. CDR1 is MDHEN, CDR2 SYDVKM, per germline. The CDR3 spans 11 residues. Trimming shortened V by 7 bases and J by 7 bases, and 11 bases separated the two germline ends. CDR3 in DNA: TGTGCCAGCACCCTCGGGCTTGAGCAGTACTTC. Translated, it gives CASTLGLEQYF.

The chain carries TRBV30 and TRBJ2-1, with 9 bases aligning to TRBD1. This CDR3 is built from 15 residues. Per germline, CDR1 GTSNPN and CDR2 SVGIG (reference sequence). Trimming took 1 base from V and 5 from J; bases not matched to a gene: 6. This chain's CDR3 is CAWSAAGQGHNEQFF. DNA of the CDR3: TGTGCCTGGAGTGCCGCGGGACAGGGACACAATGAGCAGTTCTTC.

This clone was picked up a small number of times. The rearrangement joins TRBV7-2 to TRBJ2-7; possible D gene TRBD1, 6 bases. V lost 1 base, J lost 3 bases, and 13 bases lay in between. This CDR3 region has 15 residues. Per the germline V gene, CDR1 is SGHTA and CDR2 is FQGNSA. CDR3 nucleotides: TGTGCCAGCAGCTTAGATAGTCCACAGGGCTACGAGCAGTACTTC. This translates into CASSLDSPQGYEQYF.

Concerning this clone: Within the sample, other DNA sequences also encode this same CDR3. The chain has TRBV4-2 and TRBJ2-2; 10 nucleotides line up with TRBD2. The germline V gene encodes CDR1 LGHNA and CDR2 YNFKEQ. V lost 0 bases, J lost 4 bases, and 5 bases stayed unmatched. The CDR3 sequence is 17 residues long. DNA of the CDR3: TGTGCCAGCAGCCAAGAAGTACTAGCGGGGCGCACCGGGGAGCTGTTTTTT. Its translation is CASSQEVLAGRTGELFF.

The J gene is TRBJ2-1, the V gene TRBV9, with 7 bases lining up with TRBD1. The CDR3 is 16 amino acids. The V and J ends lost 4 bases and 4 bases, in that order; junction bases with no gene match: 11. Germline CDR1 is SGDLS and CDR2 is YYNGEE. The DNA for the CDR3 is TGTGCCAGCAGCAGACCCGGGACAGAGCCTTACAATGAGCAGTTCTTC. It codes for CASSRPGTEPYNEQFF.

Of note for this clone: Within the sample, other DNA sequences also encode this same CDR3. The chain links TRBV7-9 to TRBJ1-6; D is uncertain. Germline CDR1 is SEHNR and CDR2 is FQNEAQ (reference sequence). The V gene lost 1 base and the J gene lost 8 bases, with 6 bases spanning the gap. CDR3 length: 13 residues. DNA for the CDR3: TGTGCCAGCAGCTTAGACGGGGATTCACCCCTCCACTTT. This translates into CASSLDGDSPLHF.

This clone was seen more than once but under ten times. V usage is TRBV30 and J usage is TRBJ2-1; the match to TRBD2 covers 11 bases. V was clipped by 5 bases and J by 6 bases; unmatched bases: 3. The V gene's germline CDR1 is GTSNPN and CDR2 SVGIG (reference sequence). The CDR3 extends over 13 amino acids. In DNA, the CDR3 is TGTGCCTGGCAGGGACTAGCGGTCAATGAGCAGTTCTTC. Translating it yields CAWQGLAVNEQFF.

The table lists this clone with many counts. The CDR3 sequence is CASSSGSLGTQYF. In nucleotides, the CDR3 is TGTGCCAGCAGTTCAGGGAGCCTCGGAACGCAGTATTTT. The rearrangement joins TRBV5-6 to TRBJ2-3; D may be TRBD1 or TRBD2 (5 bases each). The V gene lost 5 bases and the J gene lost 9 bases, with 16 bases spanning the gap. This CDR3 has 13 amino acids. The germline V gene encodes CDR1 SGHDT and CDR2 YYEEEE. The complete variable domain, with remaining parts taken from reference TRBV5-6 and TRBJ2-3, reads DAGVTQSPTHLIKTRGQQVTLRCSPKSGHDTVSWYQQALGQGPQFIFQYYEEEERQRGNFPDRFSGHQFPNYSSELNVNALLLGDSALYLCASSSGSLGTQYFGPGTRLTVL.